Shown below are 18 T cell receptor beta chains from a single sample sequenced in a study of CD8+ T cells in alopecia areata. Markers used for sorting pooled cutaneous lymph node cells were CD4, CD8alpha, NKG2D, NKG2ACE and others. Following extraction, RNA underwent reverse transcription to cDNA, which served as the sequencing template. Measured with immunoSEQ multiplex PCR; TCRdb has only the in-frame clones, and not every one. In total the sample includes 270,000 or so clones, none of them seen once. What was sequenced was CD4+ T cells sorted from a lymph node. The receptor source for this set is a C3H/HeJ mouse with alopecia areata. This strain has MHC haplotype H2-k.

This clone was detected a few times. Genes and germline come from the mouse. The read ends 4 residues before the CDR3 terminus; that terminus is restored from the germline J gene. The chain recombines TRBV3 with TRBJ2-1, with D tentatively TRBD1 (5 bases). V lost 1 base, J lost 0 bases, and 7 bases lay in between. CDR1 is SNHLY and CDR2 is FYNGKV in the germline V gene (reference sequence). The CDR3 is made up of 15 amino acids. The sequenced CDR3 bases are TGTGCCAGCAGCTTAGGACAGTATAACTATGCT. As protein: CASSLGQYNYA. The whole CDR3 protein is CASSLGQYNYAEQFF.

Comment on this clone: Each gene name is a mouse one. The read terminates 4 residues ahead of where the CDR3 ends, so the germline J gene completes it. The rearrangement links TRBV13-1 to TRBJ2-4; unclear D gene. Germline V gives CDR1 NSHNY, CDR2 SYGAGN. The CDR3 consists of 14 residues. V was trimmed by 0 bases and J by 3 bases, leaving 8 bases between them. The CDR3 loop reads CASSDAGTQNTLYF. The sequenced CDR3 bases are TGTGCCAGCAGTGATGCAGGCACCCAAAAC.

In regard to this clone: One base away lies a much larger clone, so this may be a sequencing read error. Gene labels here are mouse ones. Coverage ceases 4 residues before the CDR3 finishes, and the germline J gene fills in the end. The rearrangement joins TRBV13-1 to TRBJ1-1; the D is unclear. This CDR3 region has 13 residues. The ends were cut back, 4 bases at V and 0 bases at J, with 7 bases in the middle. CDR1 is NSHNY, CDR2 SYGAGN, per germline. Here the CDR3 reads CASSRQANTEVFF. The covered CDR3 bases are TGTGCCAGCAGTAGACAAGCAAACACA.

This clone has only a few counts. Germline and genes here are mouse. The observed sequence ends 4 residues before the CDR3 terminus, with the missing tail filled in from the germline J gene. V and J are TRBV13-2 and TRBJ2-7, with unresolved D. Germline-derived CDR1 and CDR2 are NNHNN and SYGAGS (reference sequence). This CDR3 is 12 amino acids long. CDR3 DNA, as far as it was read: TGTGCCAGCGGTGGACACCCTTAT. Its translation is CASGGHPY. The entire CDR3 sequence reads CASGGHPYEQYF.

Turning to this clone: The germline and genes are mouse ones. Read coverage stops 4 residues before the CDR3 terminus; the germline J gene supplies the remainder. In the same sample, other DNA sequences code for this CDR3. The gene calls are TRBV31 and TRBJ2-3, with 12 nucleotides matching TRBD2. V shed 3 bases, J shed 3 bases, and the junction held 1 base outside the gene matches. The germline V gene has CDR1 GKSSPN and CDR2 SITVG. This CDR3 has 14 residues. Partial CDR3 DNA: TGTGCCTGGAGGGGACTGGGGGGAGCAGAA. It translates to CAWRGLGGAE. The complete CDR3 sequence is CAWRGLGGAETLYF. Complete variable domain (other parts from reference TRBV31 and TRBJ2-3): AQTIHQWPVAEIKAVGSPLSLGCTIKGKSSPNLYWYWQATGGTLQQLFYSITVGQVESVVQLNLSASRPKDDQFILSTEKLLLSHSGFYLCAWRGLGGAETLYFGSGTRLTVL.

A note on this clone: Gene names denote mouse genes. The read gets to within 4 residues of the CDR3 end, and the germline J gene fills in the rest. Other DNA sequences within the sample encode an identical CDR3. The J gene is TRBJ2-5, the V gene TRBV19; D unclear. The germline V and J ends were trimmed by 3 bases and 2 bases, with 7 bases remaining between them. The CDR3 is made up of 13 amino acids. Germline V gives CDR1 FNHDT, CDR2 SITEND (reference sequence). The CDR3 sequence: CASSTGGQDTQYF. Partial CDR3 DNA: TGTGCCAGCAGTACAGGAGGCCAAGAC.

On this clone itself: The germline and genes are mouse ones. Read sequence stops 4 residues before the CDR3 end, and the germline J gene provides the missing end. The sample holds other DNA sequences that translate to the same CDR3. The chain joins TRBV13-1 to TRBJ1-1; 9 bases are shared with TRBD1. V gave up 3 bases and J gave up 4 bases; unmatched junction bases: 1. Per the germline V gene, CDR1 is NSHNY and CDR2 is SYGAGN. The CDR3 spans 13 residues. The CDR3 DNA, read in part, is TGTGCCAGCAGTGTGACAGGGGGCACA. This gives the protein CASSVTGGT. In full, the CDR3 is CASSVTGGTEVFF.

As for this clone: Genes and germline are mouse. The read ends 4 residues before the CDR3 terminus; that terminus is restored from the germline J gene. The rearrangement joins TRBV1 to TRBJ2-3; D possibly corresponds to TRBD1 (6 bases). Germline V gene lookup returns CDR1 NSQYPW and CDR2 LRSPGD (reference sequence). This CDR3 comprises 14 residues. V was clipped by 3 bases and J by 3 bases, with 10 bases between them. The chain's CDR3 is CTCSAPDRAETLYF. The part of the CDR3 DNA that was read is TGCACCTGCAGTGCCCCTGACAGGGCAGAA.

This clone has a handful of counts. All gene names here are mouse names. The read terminates 4 residues ahead of where the CDR3 ends, so the germline J gene completes it. This chain links TRBV1 with TRBJ1-2; the D is unclear. In germline, CDR1 is NSQYPW, CDR2 LRSPGD (reference sequence). CDR3 length: 14 residues. Trimming left V 0 bases short and J 1 base short, with 6 bases between. The covered CDR3 bases are TGCACCTGCAGTGCAGATTACAAAAACTCC. Protein product: CTCSADYKNS. The CDR3 reads in full as CTCSADYKNSDYTF.

This clone was detected ten times or more. Genes here carry mouse names. Read sequence stops 4 residues before the CDR3 end, and the germline J gene provides the missing end. The gene calls are TRBV3 and TRBJ2-5; TRBD2 matches 7 bases. CDR3 size: 15 residues. Germline V gene lookup returns CDR1 SNHLY and CDR2 FYNGKV (reference sequence). The CDR3 DNA, read in part, is TGTGCCAGCAGCTTACCCCTCGACTGGGAGGAC. This gives the protein CASSLPLDWED. The entire CDR3 protein reads CASSLPLDWEDTQYF.

This clone was seen a handful of times. Each gene name is a mouse one. The read terminates 3 residues before the CDR3 end, so the remaining end is supplied by the germline J gene. J is TRBJ1-6 and V is TRBV13-1; TRBD1 might be the D (6 bases). TRBJ1-6 qualifies as an ORF whose function is uncertain. Germline values: CDR1 NSHNY, CDR2 SYGAGN. This CDR3 has 15 amino acids. Trimming left V 0 bases short and J 9 bases short, with 13 bases between. Incomplete CDR3 DNA: TGTGCCAGCAGTGATGCCGCAGGGGTGGGTTCGCCC. Encoded protein: CASSDAAGVGSP. The complete CDR3 protein is CASSDAAGVGSPLYF.

With respect to this clone: Gene names are mouse gene names. With the read ending 4 residues before the CDR3 end, the germline J gene is used to fill in that end. The rearrangement links TRBV13-2 to TRBJ2-2; 9 bases are a match to TRBD2. With 6 bases clipped from V and 4 bases from J, the junction kept 7 bases outside the gene matches. This CDR3 region has 15 residues. CDR1 is NNHNN and CDR2 is SYGAGS in the germline V gene (reference sequence). This CDR3 reads CASETGGPGTGQLYF. The CDR3 bases that were read are TGTGCCAGCGAGACTGGGGGACCCGGCACCGGG.

Regarding this clone: The germline and genes are mouse ones. From the germline J gene comes the end of the CDR3, since the read stops 4 residues before it. The same CDR3 also results from other DNA sequences found in this sample. The chain uses TRBV31 and TRBJ2-2; 10 bases map to TRBD1. Germline V gene sequence: CDR1 GKSSPN, CDR2 SITVG. Germline trimming cut 3 bases from V and 0 bases from J; bases unmatched to any gene: 4. This CDR3 comprises 16 residues. CDR3: CAWSPGTGANTGQLYF. Partial CDR3 DNA: TGTGCCTGGAGCCCCGGGACAGGGGCAAACACCGGG.

This clone was recorded at least ten times. Germline and genes here are mouse. The CDR3 end lies 4 residues beyond the end of the read and is filled in from the germline J gene. This sample includes further DNA sequences coding for the same CDR3. This chain joins TRBV29 and TRBJ1-2, with D perhaps matching TRBD1 (6 bases). CDR3 length: 13 residues. V was cut by 6 bases and J by 0 bases, with 8 bases left in between. Germline values: CDR1 MSHET, CDR2 SYDVDS. The covered CDR3 bases are TGTGCTAGCAGACAGGGTGCAAACTCC. Encoded protein: CASRQGANS. The whole CDR3 protein reads CASRQGANSDYTF.

As concerns this clone: Gene labels here are mouse ones. The read finishes 4 residues shy of the CDR3 end, and the germline J gene is used to complete it. This chain connects TRBV13-3 to TRBJ1-1; tentative D call: TRBD1 (6 bases). The CDR3 loop spans 10 amino acids. The V gene's germline CDR1 is NNHDY and CDR2 SYVADS. The CDR3 bases that were read are TGTGCCAGCGGGACACCA. Translation: CASGTP. The complete CDR3 reads CASGTPEVFF.

This clone was seen only a few times. The listed genes are named as in mouse. The CDR3 goes on 4 residues after the read ends, and that part is filled in from the germline J gene. The V and J genes are TRBV19 and TRBJ2-7; TRBD2 agrees at 10 bases. Germline V gives CDR1 FNHDT, CDR2 SITEND (reference sequence). The CDR3 contains 14 residues. CDR3 protein: CATHAWGGADEQYF. The CDR3 bases that were read are TGTGCCACCCATGCCTGGGGGGGCGCCGAT. Based on the CDR3 plus reference TRBV19 and TRBJ2-7, the full variable domain is GGIITQTPKFLIGQEGQKLTLKCQQNFNHDTMYWYRQDSGKGLRLIYYSITENDLQKGDLSEGYDASREKKSSFSLTVTSAQKNEMAVFLCATHAWGGADEQYFGPGTRLTVL.

This clone was detected a few times. The gene names here belong to mouse. The missing CDR3 end, 4 residues past where the read stops, is filled in from the germline J gene. The sample contains more than one DNA sequence encoding this CDR3. The J gene is TRBJ2-3, the V gene TRBV5, with 9 bases fitting TRBD2. J was trimmed by 3 bases and V by 1 base; bases with no gene match: 2. CDR3 length: 15 amino acids. Germline V gene lookup returns CDR1 LGHNA and CDR2 YNLKQL (reference sequence). The CDR3 protein is CASSQVGGRAETLYF. The sequenced part of the CDR3 DNA is TGTGCCAGCAGCCAAGTGGGGGGGCGCGCAGAA.

This clone was seen more than once but under ten times. Mouse germline and gene names are used. The observed sequence ends 4 residues before the CDR3 terminus, with the missing tail filled in from the germline J gene. This sequence joins TRBV19 and TRBJ2-7; 10 bases map to TRBD1. Germline lookup yields CDR1 FNHDT and CDR2 SITEND (reference sequence). The CDR3 runs to 12 residues. The trim removed 7 bases at V and 3 bases at J, leaving 1 base unmatched. The DNA read from the CDR3 is TGTGCCAGCGGGACAGGGGACTAT. Translating gives CASGTGDY. The full CDR3 protein is CASGTGDYEQYF.